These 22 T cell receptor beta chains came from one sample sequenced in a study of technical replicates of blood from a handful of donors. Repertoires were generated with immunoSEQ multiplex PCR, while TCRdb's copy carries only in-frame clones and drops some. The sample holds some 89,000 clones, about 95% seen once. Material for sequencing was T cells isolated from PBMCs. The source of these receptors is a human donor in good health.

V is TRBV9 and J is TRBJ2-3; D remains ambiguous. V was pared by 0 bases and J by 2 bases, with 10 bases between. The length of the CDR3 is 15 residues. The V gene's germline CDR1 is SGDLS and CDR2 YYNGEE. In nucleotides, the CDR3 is TGTGCCAGCAGCGTAGCCCCCCCTGTCACAGATACGCAGTATTTT. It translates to CASSVAPPVTDTQYF.

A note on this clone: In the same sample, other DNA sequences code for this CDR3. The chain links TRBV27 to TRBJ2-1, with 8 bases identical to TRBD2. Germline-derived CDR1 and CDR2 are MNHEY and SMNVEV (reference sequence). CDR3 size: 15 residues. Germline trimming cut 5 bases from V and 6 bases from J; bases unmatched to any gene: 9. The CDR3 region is CASSPGTSGSNEQFF. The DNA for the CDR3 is TGTGCCAGCAGTCCCGGTACTAGCGGCAGCAATGAGCAGTTCTTC.

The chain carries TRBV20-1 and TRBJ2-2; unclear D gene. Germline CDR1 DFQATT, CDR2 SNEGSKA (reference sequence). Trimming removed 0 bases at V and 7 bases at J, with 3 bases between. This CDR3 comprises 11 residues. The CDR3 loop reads CSARDVGELFF. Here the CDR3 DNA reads TGCAGTGCTAGAGACGTCGGGGAGCTGTTTTTT.

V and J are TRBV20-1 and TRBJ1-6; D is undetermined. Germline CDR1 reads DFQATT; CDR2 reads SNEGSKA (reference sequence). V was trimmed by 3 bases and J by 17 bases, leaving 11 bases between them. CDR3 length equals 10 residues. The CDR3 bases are TGCAGTGCTAGGGGCACGGGGATCCACTTT. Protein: CSARGTGIHF.

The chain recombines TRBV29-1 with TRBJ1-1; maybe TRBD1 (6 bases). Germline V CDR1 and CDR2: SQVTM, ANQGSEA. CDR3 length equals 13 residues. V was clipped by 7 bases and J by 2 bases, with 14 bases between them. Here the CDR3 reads CSGRQVVNTEAFF. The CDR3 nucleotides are TGCAGCGGAAGACAGGTAGTAAACACTGAAGCTTTCTTT.

CDR3 sequence: CAWSGDSNQPQHF. The CDR3 DNA sequence: TGTGCCTGGAGTGGAGATAGCAATCAGCCCCAGCATTTT. This sequence joins TRBV30 and TRBJ1-5; D not resolved. Trimming removed 1 base from V and 0 bases from J, with 4 bases in between. From germline, CDR1 is GTSNPN and CDR2 SVGIG (reference sequence). CDR3 length equals 13 residues.

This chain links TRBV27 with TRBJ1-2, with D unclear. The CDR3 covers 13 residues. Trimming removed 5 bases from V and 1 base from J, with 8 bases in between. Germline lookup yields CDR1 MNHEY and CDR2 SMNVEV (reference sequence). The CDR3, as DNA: TGTGCCAGCAGTCCAATTAGTAACTATGGCTACACCTTC. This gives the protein CASSPISNYGYTF.

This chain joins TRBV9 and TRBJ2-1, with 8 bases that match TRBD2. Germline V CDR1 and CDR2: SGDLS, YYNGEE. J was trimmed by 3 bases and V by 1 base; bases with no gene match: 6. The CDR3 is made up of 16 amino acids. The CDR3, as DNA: TGTGCCAGCAGCGTATCCAGGACTAGCAACTACAATGAGCAGTTCTTC. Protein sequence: CASSVSRTSNYNEQFF.

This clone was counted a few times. CDR3 bases: TGCGCCAGCAGCTTGTGGACAGACCCGAACACTGAAGCTTTCTTT. This sequence encodes CASSLWTDPNTEAFF. The rearrangement uses TRBV5-1 and TRBJ1-1; possibly TRBD1 for D (6 bases). V lost 1 base and J 1 base, leaving 11 bases between the germline ends. There are 15 residues in the CDR3. Germline lookup yields CDR1 SGHRS and CDR2 YFSETQ.

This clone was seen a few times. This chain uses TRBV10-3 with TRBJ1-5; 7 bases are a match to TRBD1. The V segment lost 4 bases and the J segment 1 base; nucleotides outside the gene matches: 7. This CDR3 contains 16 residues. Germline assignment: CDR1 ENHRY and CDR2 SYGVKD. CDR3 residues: CAISATGESSNQPQHF. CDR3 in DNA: TGTGCCATCAGTGCCACAGGGGAATCGAGCAATCAGCCCCAGCATTTT.

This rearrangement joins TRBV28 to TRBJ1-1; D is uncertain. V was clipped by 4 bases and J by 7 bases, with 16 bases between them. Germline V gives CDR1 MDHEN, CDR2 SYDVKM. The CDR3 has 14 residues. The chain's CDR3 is CASSSTRQLVEAFF. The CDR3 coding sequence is TGTGCCAGCAGTTCGACGCGGCAGTTGGTTGAAGCTTTCTTT.

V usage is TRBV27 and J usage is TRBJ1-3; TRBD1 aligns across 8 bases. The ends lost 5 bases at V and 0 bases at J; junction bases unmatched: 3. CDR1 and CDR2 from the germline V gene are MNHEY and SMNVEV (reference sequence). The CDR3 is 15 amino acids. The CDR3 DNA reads TGTGCCAGCAGTCCGGACAGGGTCTCTGGAAACACCATATATTTT. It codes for CASSPDRVSGNTIYF.

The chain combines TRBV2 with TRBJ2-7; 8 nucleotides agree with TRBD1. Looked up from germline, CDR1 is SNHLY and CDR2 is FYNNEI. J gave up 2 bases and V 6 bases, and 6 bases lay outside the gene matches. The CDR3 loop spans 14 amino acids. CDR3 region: CASSLDRGTYEQYF. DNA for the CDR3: TGTGCCAGCAGCCTTGACAGGGGCACCTACGAGCAGTACTTC. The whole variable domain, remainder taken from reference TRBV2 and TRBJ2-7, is EPEVTQTPSHQVTQMGQEVILRCVPISNHLYFYWYRQILGQKVEFLVSFYNNEISEKSEIFDDQFSVERPDGSNFTLKIRSTKLEDSAMYFCASSLDRGTYEQYFGPGTRLTVT.

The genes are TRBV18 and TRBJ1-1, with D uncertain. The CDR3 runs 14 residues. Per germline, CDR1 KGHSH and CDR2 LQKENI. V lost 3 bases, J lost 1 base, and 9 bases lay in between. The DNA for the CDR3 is TGTGCCAGCTCACCGTTAGGGAGGAACACTGAAGCTTTCTTT. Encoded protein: CASSPLGRNTEAFF.

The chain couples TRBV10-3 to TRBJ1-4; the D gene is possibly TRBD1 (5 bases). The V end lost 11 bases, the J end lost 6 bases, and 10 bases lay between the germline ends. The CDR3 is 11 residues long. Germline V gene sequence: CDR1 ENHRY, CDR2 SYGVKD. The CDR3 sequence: CASQGYEKLFF. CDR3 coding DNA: TGTGCCTCCCAGGGCTATGAAAAACTGTTTTTT.

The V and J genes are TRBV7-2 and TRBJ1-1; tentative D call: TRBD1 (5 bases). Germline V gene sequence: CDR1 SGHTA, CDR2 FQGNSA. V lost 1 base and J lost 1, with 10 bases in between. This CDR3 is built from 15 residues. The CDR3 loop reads CASSLGSRANTEAFF. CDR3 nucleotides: TGTGCCAGCAGCTTAGGCTCCAGGGCGAACACTGAAGCTTTCTTT. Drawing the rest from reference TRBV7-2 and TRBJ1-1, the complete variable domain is GAGVSQSPSNKVTEKGKDVELRCDPISGHTALYWYRQSLGQGLEFLIYFQGNSAPDKSGLPSDRFSAERTGGSVSTLTIQRTQQEDSAVYLCASSLGSRANTEAFFGQGTRLTVV.

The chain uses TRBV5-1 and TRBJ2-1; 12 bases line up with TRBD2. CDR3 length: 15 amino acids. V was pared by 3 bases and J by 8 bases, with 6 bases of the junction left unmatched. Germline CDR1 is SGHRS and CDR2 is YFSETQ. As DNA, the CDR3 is TGCGCCAGCAGCTATTCTAGCGGGGGGGTTGATGAGCAGTTCTTC. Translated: CASSYSSGGVDEQFF.

In DNA form, the CDR3 reads TGCGCCAGCAGCGCCACAACAGGGAGGGTAGAGACCCAGTACTTC. Translating it yields CASSATTGRVETQYF. This chain joins TRBV5-1 and TRBJ2-5; tentatively, D is TRBD2 (7 bases). From germline, CDR1 is SGHRS and CDR2 YFSETQ. The CDR3 is 15 residues long. V was shortened by 4 bases and J by 4 bases, with 17 bases between the two germline ends.

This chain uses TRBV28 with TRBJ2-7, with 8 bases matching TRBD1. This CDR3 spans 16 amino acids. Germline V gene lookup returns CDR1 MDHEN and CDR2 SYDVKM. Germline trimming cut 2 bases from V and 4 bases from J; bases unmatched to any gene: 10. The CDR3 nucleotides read TGTGCCAGCAGTTTAGGGACAGGTATTTCTATTTACGAGCAGTACTTC. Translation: CASSLGTGISIYEQYF.

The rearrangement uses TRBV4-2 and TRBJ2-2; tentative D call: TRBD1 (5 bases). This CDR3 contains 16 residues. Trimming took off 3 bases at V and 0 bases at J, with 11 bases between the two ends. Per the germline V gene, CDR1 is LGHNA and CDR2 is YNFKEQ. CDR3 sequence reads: CASSHEWGPNTGELFF. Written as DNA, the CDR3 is TGTGCCAGCAGCCATGAATGGGGCCCGAACACCGGGGAGCTGTTTTTT.

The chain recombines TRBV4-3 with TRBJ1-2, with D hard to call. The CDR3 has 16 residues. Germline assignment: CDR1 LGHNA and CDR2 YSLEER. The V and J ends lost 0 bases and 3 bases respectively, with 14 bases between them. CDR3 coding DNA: TGCGCCAGCAGCCAAGACATAGGAGTGGATTACTATGGCTACACCTTC. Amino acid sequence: CASSQDIGVDYYGYTF.

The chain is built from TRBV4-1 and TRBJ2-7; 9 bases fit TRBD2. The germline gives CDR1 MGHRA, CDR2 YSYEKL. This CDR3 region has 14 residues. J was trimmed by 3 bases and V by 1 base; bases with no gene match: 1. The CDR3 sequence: CASSQGSGSYEQYF. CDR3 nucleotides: TGCGCCAGCAGCCAAGGTAGCGGGAGCTACGAGCAGTACTTC.